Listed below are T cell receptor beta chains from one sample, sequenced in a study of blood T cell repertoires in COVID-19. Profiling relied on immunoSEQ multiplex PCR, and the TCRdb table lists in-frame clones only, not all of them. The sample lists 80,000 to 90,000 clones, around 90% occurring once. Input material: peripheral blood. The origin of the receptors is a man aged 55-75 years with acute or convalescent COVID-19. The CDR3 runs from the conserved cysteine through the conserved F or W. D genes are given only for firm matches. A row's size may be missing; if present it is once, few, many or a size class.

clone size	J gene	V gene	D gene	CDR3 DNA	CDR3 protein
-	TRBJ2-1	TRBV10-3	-	TGTGCCATCAGTGATCTTGGTGGTAGGGGTGCTGAGCAGTTCTTC	CAISDLGGRGAEQFF
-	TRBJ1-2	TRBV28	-	TGTGCCAGCTCCCTTCAGGAGGGTGGCTACACCTTC	CASSLQEGGYTF
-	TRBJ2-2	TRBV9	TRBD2	TGTGCCAGCAGCGCTGGACTAGCGGTGAACACCGGGGAGCTGTTTTTT	CASSAGLAVNTGELFF
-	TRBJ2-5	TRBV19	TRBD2	TGTGCCAGTACCTCAATGGGAGGGGCGGTCGAGACCCAGTACTTC	CASTSMGGAVETQYF
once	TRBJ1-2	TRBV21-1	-	TGTGCCAGCAGTGCCAGTCGTGATGGCTACACCTTC	CASSASRDGYTF
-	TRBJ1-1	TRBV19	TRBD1	TGTGCCAGTCATCGTTACCCAGGGGGCACTGAAGCTTTCTTT	CASHRYPGGTEAFF
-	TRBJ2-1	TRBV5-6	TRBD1	TGTGCCAGCAGCTCAGGGGGCGCAGGGCAGTTCTTC	CASSSGGAGQFF
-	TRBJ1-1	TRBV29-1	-	TGCAGCGTTGCGGGTAATGAAGCTTTCTTT	CSVAGNEAFF
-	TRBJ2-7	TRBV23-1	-	TGCGCCAGCAGACTAACTTACGAGCAGTACTTC	CASRLTYEQYF
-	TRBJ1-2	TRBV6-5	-	TGTGCCAGCAGGTGGGAGTTTGGCTACACCTTC	CASRWEFGYTF
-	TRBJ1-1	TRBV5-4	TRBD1	TGTGCCAGCAGCTTGGGGGGACAGGCCTCTAACACTGAAGCTTTCTTT	CASSLGGQASNTEAFF
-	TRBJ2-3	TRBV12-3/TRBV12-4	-	TGTGCCAGCAGTTTATTAAAAGATACGCAGTATTTT	CASSLLKDTQYF
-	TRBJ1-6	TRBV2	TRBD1	TGTGCCAGCAGCAGTGGGCCGACAGGGCTCAGCTCCTATAATTCACCCCTCCACTTT	CASSSGPTGLSSYNSPLHF
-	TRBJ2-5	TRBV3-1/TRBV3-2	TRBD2	TGTGCCAGCAGCCAATCACATTGGACTAGCGGGGAAGAGACCCAGTACTTC	CASSQSHWTSGEETQYF
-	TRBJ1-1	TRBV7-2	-	TGTGCCAGCAGCTTAGATCTGAGAACCACTGAAGCTTTCTTT	CASSLDLRTTEAFF
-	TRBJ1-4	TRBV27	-	TGTGCCAGCAGTCCCAGGGGAACCACTAATGAAAAACTGTTTTTT	CASSPRGTTNEKLFF
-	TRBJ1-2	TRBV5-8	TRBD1	TGTGCCAGCAGCCTGGGACAGGGTATTGGCTACACCTTC	CASSLGQGIGYTF
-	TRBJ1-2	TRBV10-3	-	TGTGCCATCAGGCCAGTTGATTATGACTATGGCTACACCTTC	CAIRPVDYDYGYTF
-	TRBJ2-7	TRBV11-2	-	TGTGCCAGCAGCCTAGAGGGACATTCCCACGAGCAGTACTTC	CASSLEGHSHEQYF
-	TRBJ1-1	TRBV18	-	TGTGCCAGCCAACTCTCACGGAACACTGAAGCTTTCTTT	CASQLSRNTEAFF
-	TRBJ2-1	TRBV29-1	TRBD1	TGCAGCGCTTCTAAGGGGGCGAGGAATGAGCAGTTCTTC	CSASKGARNEQFF
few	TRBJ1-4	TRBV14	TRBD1	TGTGCCAGCAGCCCTACAGGGGGCCTTAATGAAAAACTGTTTTTT	CASSPTGGLNEKLFF
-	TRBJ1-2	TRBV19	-	TGTGCCAGTAGAAACAGGTCTAACTATGGCTACACCTTC	CASRNRSNYGYTF
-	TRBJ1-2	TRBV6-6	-	TGTGCCAGCAGTTACGGAGAGAACGGCTACACCTTC	CASSYGENGYTF
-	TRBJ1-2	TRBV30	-	TGTGCCTGGAGTCGAGGGCCCAGTTTATACGGCTACACCTTC	CAWSRGPSLYGYTF
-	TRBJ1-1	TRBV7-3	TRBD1	TGTGCCAGCAGCTACTTGGGACAGGGGAGTGAAGCTTTCTTT	CASSYLGQGSEAFF
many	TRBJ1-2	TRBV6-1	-	TGTGCCAGCAGTGAAGGGGCAGACCGGGGCTACACCTTC	CASSEGADRGYTF
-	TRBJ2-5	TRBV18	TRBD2	TGTGCCAGCTCGCGGGGGGCGAACCAAGAGACCCAGTACTTC	CASSRGANQETQYF
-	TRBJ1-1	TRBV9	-	TGTGCCAGCAGCGTTTTAGAATCGGGAAACACTGAAGCTTTCTTT	CASSVLESGNTEAFF
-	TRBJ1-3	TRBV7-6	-	TGTGCCAGCAGCTTAGCAGCTTCTAACACCATATATTTT	CASSLAASNTIYF
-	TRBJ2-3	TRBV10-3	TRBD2	TGTGCCATCAGTGAGTCGGGGGGGGGTTCCCCCACAGATACGCAGTATTTT	CAISESGGGSPTDTQYF
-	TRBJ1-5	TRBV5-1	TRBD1	TGCGCCAGCAGCTTGGATGGACAGGGGACTCGGCAGCCCCAGCATTTT	CASSLDGQGTRQPQHF
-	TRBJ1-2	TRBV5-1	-	TGCGCCAGCAGTCCGGACAGCAACTATGGCTACACCTTC	CASSPDSNYGYTF
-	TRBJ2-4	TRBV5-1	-	TGCGCCAGCAGCTTGGCTCAGGGGTTTAACCTAAACATTCAGTACTTC	CASSLAQGFNLNIQYF
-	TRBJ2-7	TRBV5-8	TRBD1	TGTGCCAGCGGGGGTGGGACAGCTTTCTACGAGCAGTACTTC	CASGGGTAFYEQYF
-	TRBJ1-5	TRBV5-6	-	TGTGCCAGCAGCTTGGCCCCCCAGGGGTTGCAGCCCCAGCATTTT	CASSLAPQGLQPQHF
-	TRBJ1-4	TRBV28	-	TGTGCCAGCAGGAGAAATGAAAAACTGTTTTTT	CASRRNEKLFF